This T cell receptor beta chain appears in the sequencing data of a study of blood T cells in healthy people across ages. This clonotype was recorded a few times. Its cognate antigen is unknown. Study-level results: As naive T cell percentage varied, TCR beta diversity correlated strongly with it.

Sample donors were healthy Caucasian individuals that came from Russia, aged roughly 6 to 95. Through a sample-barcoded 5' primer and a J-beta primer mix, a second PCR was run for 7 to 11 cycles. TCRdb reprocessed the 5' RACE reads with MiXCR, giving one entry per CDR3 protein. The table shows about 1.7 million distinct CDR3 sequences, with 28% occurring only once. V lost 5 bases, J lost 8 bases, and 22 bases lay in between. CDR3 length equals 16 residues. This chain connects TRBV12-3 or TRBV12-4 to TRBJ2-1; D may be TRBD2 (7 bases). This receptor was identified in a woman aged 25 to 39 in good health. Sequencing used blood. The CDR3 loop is CASSPRGGGGMDEQFF. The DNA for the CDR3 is TGTGCCAGCAGTCCTCGCGGGGGCGGTGGGATGGATGAGCAGTTCTTC.